The rows below give T cell receptor beta chains drawn from one sample of a study of blood T cell repertoires in COVID-19. Clones were sequenced by immunoSEQ multiplex PCR, and TCRdb holds only the in-frame ones, with some missing. The sample includes 310,000 or so clones, about 90% seen only once; the top ten take approximately 6%. The sequencing sample was made of PBMCs or T cells enriched from blood (not recorded which). The source of these receptors is a woman under 40 who had recovered from COVID-19. The CDR3 runs from the conserved cysteine through the conserved F or W. A D gene is named only where the DNA matches it firmly. Only some rows state a clone size, as once, few, many or a class for expanded clones.

size | D | J | V | length | DNA | CDR3
few | - | TRBJ1-1 | TRBV2 | 14 | TGTGCCAGCAGGTTACAGGGTTACGGCACTGAAGCTTTCTTT | CASRLQGYGTEAFF
- | - | TRBJ1-4 | TRBV7-9 | 12 | TGTGCCAGCCGGAGGGGTAATGAAAAACTGTTTTTT | CASRRGNEKLFF
- | - | TRBJ2-1 | TRBV15 | 16 | TGTGCCACCAGCTCCCCCTCCAGCGGGTCCTACAATGAGCAGTTCTTC | CATSSPSSGSYNEQFF
- | TRBD2 | TRBJ2-5 | TRBV11-1 | 13 | TGTGCCAGCAGCTTTCTAGCGGAAGAGACCCAGTACTTC | CASSFLAEETQYF
- | TRBD1 | TRBJ1-1 | TRBV6-1 | 16 | TGTGCCAGCAGTGAAATCTCGTCTTCGAGGGGGCGCAAAGCTTTCTTT | CASSEISSSRGRKAFF
- | - | TRBJ1-1 | TRBV20-1 | 11 | TGCAGTGCTATCAGGGGCACTGAAGCTTTCTTT | CSAIRGTEAFF
- | - | TRBJ1-4 | TRBV7-6 | 15 | TGTGCCAGCAGCTCCAGAACAGGACACGGGAGTGCACTGTTTTTT | CASSSRTGHGSALFF
- | - | TRBJ1-4 | TRBV29-1 | 13 | TGCAGCGTTGAGAGGGTGGAAGATGAAAAACTGTTTTTT | CSVERVEDEKLFF
- | TRBD2 | TRBJ2-1 | TRBV14 | 15 | TGTGCCAGCAGCCCCCGACTAGCGGAGTACAATGAGCAGTTCTTC | CASSPRLAEYNEQFF
- | TRBD2 | TRBJ2-1 | TRBV7-8 | 13 | TGTGCCAGCAGCCAAGCGAAGAGACTAGCGTTGTTCTTC | CASSQAKRLALFF
- | TRBD2 | TRBJ2-2 | TRBV7-8 | 17 | TGTGCCAGCAGCCCCACTAGCGGGGGGTTCAACACCGGGGAGCTGTTTTTT | CASSPTSGGFNTGELFF
once | TRBD1 | TRBJ1-1 | TRBV4-2 | 13 | TGTGCCAGCAGCAGCGGACAGGTTTCTGAAGCTTTCTTT | CASSSGQVSEAFF
once | - | TRBJ1-1 | TRBV12-3/TRBV12-4 | 12 | TGTGCCAGCACCCCAAGGGGGAATGAAGCTTTCTTT | CASTPRGNEAFF
- | - | TRBJ1-2 | TRBV3-1/TRBV3-2 | 15 | TGTGCCAGCAGCCAAAAGGGGTCGGCTAACTATGGCTACACCTTC | CASSQKGSANYGYTF
- | - | TRBJ1-5 | TRBV18 | 13 | TGTGCCAGCTCGCAGGGTAGCAATCAGCCCCAGCATTTT | CASSQGSNQPQHF
- | TRBD2 | TRBJ2-1 | TRBV5-1 | 17 | TGCGCCAGCAGCCCCGGAACTAGCGGGAGGCCCTACAATGAGCAGTTCTTC | CASSPGTSGRPYNEQFF
- | - | TRBJ2-5 | TRBV4-3 | 14 | TGCGCCAGCAGCCAAGGTGGGACACAAGAGACCCAGTACTTC | CASSQGGTQETQYF
once | - | TRBJ2-1 | TRBV7-8 | 11 | TGTGCCAGCAGCTTGGAGAATGAGCAGTTCTTC | CASSLENEQFF
- | - | TRBJ2-7 | TRBV5-6 | 12 | TGTGCCAGCAGCCTTGGCACCGCCGAGCAGTACTTC | CASSLGTAEQYF
few | - | TRBJ1-6 | TRBV4-3 | 15 | TGCGCCAGCAGCCAAGGTCCAGGGGACAATTCACCCCTCCACTTT | CASSQGPGDNSPLHF
few | - | TRBJ2-7 | TRBV5-1 | 12 | TGCGCCAGCTCAGGGAAAATGTACGAGCAGTACTTC | CASSGKMYEQYF
- | TRBD1 | TRBJ1-6 | TRBV6-6 | 18 | TGTGCCAGCAGTCCCCGCTCAATGGGACAGGGACGAGGGTCACCCCTCCACTTT | CASSPRSMGQGRGSPLHF
- | TRBD1 | TRBJ1-2 | TRBV27 | 15 | TGTGCCAGCAGTACCTGGACAGGACCGAACTATGGCTACACCTTC | CASSTWTGPNYGYTF
- | - | TRBJ2-1 | TRBV9 | 16 | TGTGCCAGCAGCGTAGGGGCTACCGACTCCTACAATGAGCAGTTCTTC | CASSVGATDSYNEQFF
- | TRBD1 | TRBJ2-7 | TRBV12-3/TRBV12-4 | 11 | TGTGCCAGCAGCCACAGGGGGGAGCAGTACTTC | CASSHRGEQYF
- | - | TRBJ1-5 | TRBV14 | 13 | TGTGCCAGCAGCCTAATCGGGGGTCAGCCCCAGCATTTT | CASSLIGGQPQHF
- | - | TRBJ2-6 | TRBV2 | 18 | TGTGCCAGCACCGAGCGGCAAAAACTCTGGTCTGGGGCCAACGTCCTGACTTTC | CASTERQKLWSGANVLTF
- | TRBD2 | TRBJ2-1 | TRBV5-1 | 17 | TGCGCCAGCAGCGGGGGCCGTTTAGCGGGGAGTTACAATGAGCAGTTCTTC | CASSGGRLAGSYNEQFF
- | TRBD1 | TRBJ1-2 | TRBV7-2 | 16 | TGTGCCAGCAGCCCCCACCCCGGACAGGGGGATTATGGCTACACCTTC | CASSPHPGQGDYGYTF
- | - | TRBJ2-7 | TRBV27 | 13 | TGTGCCAGCAGTCTGACAGGTTCCTACGAGCAGTACTTC | CASSLTGSYEQYF
- | TRBD2 | TRBJ2-3 | TRBV18 | 19 | TGTGCCAGCTCGGAACTAACTAGCGGGGGGGCCCAGTCTGCAGATACGCAGTATTTT | CASSELTSGGAQSADTQYF
- | TRBD2 | TRBJ2-1 | TRBV2 | 17 | TGTGCCAGCAGGGCTCGACTAGCGGGGGGTCCATACAATGAGCAGTTCTTC | CASRARLAGGPYNEQFF
- | - | TRBJ1-5 | TRBV3-1/TRBV3-2 | 12 | TGTGCCAGCAGCCAAGGCCGGCAGCCCCAGCATTTT | CASSQGRQPQHF
- | TRBD1 | TRBJ1-5 | TRBV9 | 13 | TGTGCCAGCGGACAGGGTCGGGATCAGCCCCAGCATTTT | CASGQGRDQPQHF
- | TRBD1 | TRBJ2-7 | TRBV11-2 | 14 | TGTGCCAGCAGCCAGGGACAGACACTCTCCGAGCAGTACTTC | CASSQGQTLSEQYF
few | - | TRBJ1-5 | TRBV27 | 16 | TGTGCCAGCAGTTTCGCCGGACAAGATAGCAATCAGCCCCAGCATTTT | CASSFAGQDSNQPQHF
once | TRBD1 | TRBJ1-5 | TRBV10-2 | 16 | TGCGCCAGCAGAAGGGGACAGTTTGATAGCAATCAGCCCCAGCATTTT | CASRRGQFDSNQPQHF
- | - | TRBJ1-2 | TRBV2 | 12 | TGTGCCAGCAGTGAGCGAACCTATGGCTACACCTTC | CASSERTYGYTF
- | - | TRBJ2-5 | TRBV2 | 14 | TGTGCCCGGACCCCCACAGGGAGGGCCGAGACCCAGTACTTC | CARTPTGRAETQYF
- | TRBD2 | TRBJ2-5 | TRBV7-3 | 15 | TGTGCCAGCGCCCCTAGTCTAGCGGGGGTGGAGACCCAGTACTTC | CASAPSLAGVETQYF
- | TRBD2 | TRBJ2-3 | TRBV7-2 | 19 | TGTGCCAGCAGCTTCCCCGGTCTAGCGGGGAGACCTAGCACAGATACGCAGTATTTT | CASSFPGLAGRPSTDTQYF
- | - | TRBJ1-1 | TRBV9 | 16 | TGTGCCAGCAGCGTAACCCCGAGCTGGGGAGAGGCTGAAGCTTTCTTT | CASSVTPSWGEAEAFF
- | TRBD1 | TRBJ1-2 | TRBV5-1 | 14 | TGCGCCAGCAGCTCGCCGGGACAGGGAGGTGGCTACACCTTC | CASSSPGQGGGYTF
few | - | TRBJ1-6 | TRBV6-2/TRBV6-3 | 19 | TGTGCCAGCAGTTACTCGAGGCAGGCCAGGAGAGCGGGCAATTCACCCCTCCACTTT | CASSYSRQARRAGNSPLHF
- | - | TRBJ1-1 | TRBV30 | 12 | TGTGCCAGAAAGACAGCGAACACTGAAGCTTTCTTT | CARKTANTEAFF